Shown below are 25 T cell receptor beta chains from a single sample sequenced in a study of cytomegalovirus exposure and HLA in healthy donors (dated by TCRdb to about 2017). Library generation was performed with the immunoSEQ multiplex PCR assay. A mixture of 60 forward primers for TCR Vbeta segments and 13 reverse primers for TCR Jbeta segments was used in the multiplex PCR. TCRdb took over this immuneACCESS table, retaining in-frame rearrangements with V and J assigned. Such tables are incomplete; in checked studies, under half of the missing clones stem from an unresolved V gene, and the remainder is unexplained. The sample yields about 140,000 clones; 75% were counted once. The biggest ten clones account for approximately 3.2% of the sample. The sequencing input was PBMCs. The origin of the receptors is a man in his forties in good health and CMV-seronegative.

For this clone: Other DNA sequences in the same sample also yield this CDR3. The chain recombines TRBV19 with TRBJ1-2; D might be TRBD1 (5 bases). Germline V gives CDR1 LNHDA, CDR2 SQIVND (reference sequence). CDR3 length: 13 residues. V lost 4 bases, J lost 4 bases, and 10 bases lay in between. The CDR3 reads CASSRTIPYGYTF. Written as DNA, the CDR3 is TGTGCCAGTAGTAGGACAATTCCCTATGGCTACACCTTC. Looking up the rest from reference TRBV19 and TRBJ1-2 gives the full variable domain: DGGITQSPKYLFRKEGQNVTLSCEQNLNHDAMYWYRQDPGQGLRLIYYSQIVNDFQKGDIAEGYSVSREKKESFPLTVTSAQKNPTAFYLCASSRTIPYGYTFGSGTRLTVV.

This chain joins TRBV5-8 and TRBJ1-1, with D possibly being TRBD1 (6 bases). CDR1 SGHTS and CDR2 YDEGEE come from the germline V gene. The length of the CDR3 is 14 residues. The germline V and J ends were trimmed by 3 bases and 3 bases, with 12 bases remaining between them. In DNA, the CDR3 is TGTGCCAGCAGCTATGGGGGCTGGGACACTGAAGCTTTCTTT. It encodes CASSYGGWDTEAFF.

This chain uses TRBV12-5 with TRBJ1-5; D not certain. Per germline, CDR1 LGHNT and CDR2 FRNRAP. V gave up 3 bases and J gave up 0 bases, with 15 bases separating them. The CDR3 is 17 amino acids. CDR3 protein: CASGFRGSSYSNQPQHF. CDR3 DNA: TGTGCTAGTGGTTTTCGCGGGAGCAGCTATAGCAATCAGCCCCAGCATTTT.

This rearrangement joins TRBV2 to TRBJ2-1, with D possibly TRBD1 on 5 matching bases. The V end lost 3 bases, the J end lost 0 bases, and 9 bases lay between the germline ends. Germline CDR1 is SNHLY and CDR2 is FYNNEI. This CDR3 has 15 residues. The CDR3 DNA sequence: TGTGCCAGCAGTGACAGGGTCGACTCCTACAATGAGCAGTTCTTC. Its translation is CASSDRVDSYNEQFF.

This chain uses TRBV5-1 with TRBJ1-2; 7 nucleotides align to TRBD1. CDR3 length equals 14 residues. Germline V lookup: CDR1 SGHRS, CDR2 YFSETQ. The junction had 3 bases not matched to a gene; V was cut back by 2 bases and J by 2 bases. The CDR3 DNA is TGCGCCAGCAGCTTAGGGGACAGCAACTATGGCTACACCTTC. The encoded protein is CASSLGDSNYGYTF.

The V call is TRBV5-1, the J call TRBJ2-7, with D tentatively TRBD1 (6 bases). This CDR3 has 16 amino acids. Germline CDR1 is SGHRS and CDR2 is YFSETQ. Trimming stripped 4 bases from V and 3 bases from J, with 20 bases between. The CDR3 bases are TGCGCCAGCAGCAGGGTGGGGGCAGCAGTTAACTACGAGCAGTACTTC. The encoded protein is CASSRVGAAVNYEQYF.

V usage is TRBV7-9 and J usage is TRBJ1-1, with TRBD1 identical over 7 bases. The CDR3 totals 15 residues. Germline lookup yields CDR1 SEHNR and CDR2 FQNEAQ (reference sequence). Trimming at V came to 4 bases and at J to 3 bases, leaving 8 bases not matched to a gene. The CDR3: CASSSPRGVDTEAFF. The CDR3 region has the DNA TGTGCCAGCAGCTCGCCCAGGGGGGTCGACACTGAAGCTTTCTTT.

The chain is built from TRBV4-1 and TRBJ2-5, with D maybe TRBD2 (5 bases). The DNA matches TRBJ2-7 better at its end, which makes the J call doubtful. CDR1 is MGHRA, CDR2 YSYEKL, per germline. This CDR3 has 15 amino acids. Here the CDR3 reads CASSQVSGRSYEQYF. The CDR3 DNA follows: TGCGCCAGCAGCCAAGTTTCGGGAAGATCCTACGAGCAGTACTTC.

V is TRBV28 and J is TRBJ2-7; D may be TRBD2 (5 bases). Germline V gives CDR1 MDHEN, CDR2 SYDVKM. This CDR3 has 13 amino acids. The V gene lost 6 bases and the J gene lost 3 bases, with 12 bases spanning the gap. The CDR3 spells CASRREMGYEQYF. The CDR3 region has the DNA TGTGCCAGCAGGAGGGAGATGGGCTACGAGCAGTACTTC.

This clone was counted once. The chain employs TRBV9 and TRBJ2-7; 9 bases line up with TRBD1. Looked up from germline, CDR1 is SGDLS and CDR2 is YYNGEE. The J segment lost 6 bases and the V segment lost 3 bases, leaving 10 bases of the junction unmatched. The CDR3 covers 15 residues. CDR3 protein: CASSARGGTGSEQYF. In nucleotides, the CDR3 is TGTGCCAGCAGCGCCCGAGGGGGGACAGGGTCCGAGCAGTACTTC.

This rearrangement joins TRBV2 to TRBJ2-2; TRBD2 agrees at 7 bases. Germline assignment: CDR1 SNHLY and CDR2 FYNNEI. Trimming removed 8 bases from V and 0 bases from J; junction bases left unmatched: 6. The CDR3 is made up of 15 amino acids. Here the CDR3 reads CASWLAATNTGELFF. Here the CDR3 DNA reads TGTGCCAGCTGGCTAGCGGCCACGAACACCGGGGAGCTGTTTTTT.

As to this clone: The same CDR3 is also encoded by other DNA sequences in this sample. The chain recombines TRBV6-5 with TRBJ2-3, with TRBD2 matching over 9 bases. The CDR3 runs to 16 residues. Unmatched junction bases numbered 7, after V lost 0 bases and J lost 6 bases. Germline-derived CDR1 and CDR2 are MNHEY and SVGAGI. This CDR3 is CASSYSASGAQDTQYF. The DNA for the CDR3 is TGTGCCAGCAGTTACTCGGCTAGCGGGGCCCAGGATACGCAGTATTTT.

This clone showed up just a few times. This chain uses TRBV6-5 with TRBJ1-1; no clear D. V was trimmed by 1 base and J by 1 base, leaving 7 bases between them. Germline CDR1 reads MNHEY; CDR2 reads SVGAGI. The length of the CDR3 is 14 residues. Here the CDR3 reads CASSYWHPNTEAFF. The CDR3 bases are TGTGCCAGCAGTTACTGGCATCCGAACACTGAAGCTTTCTTT.

The CDR3 sequence is CASSFHRVQVPFGYTF. CDR3 sequence (DNA): TGTGCCAGCAGCTTTCACAGGGTCCAGGTCCCCTTCGGCTACACCTTC. The chain carries TRBV7-8 and TRBJ1-2; tentative D call: TRBD1 (6 bases). V shed 3 bases and J shed 8 bases, with 22 bases lying between them. The CDR3 is 16 residues long. The V gene's germline CDR1 is SGHVS and CDR2 FQNEAQ.

The rearrangement links TRBV28 to TRBJ1-6; 7 nucleotides align to TRBD1. The CDR3 totals 17 residues. With V trimmed by 3 bases and J by 7 bases, 12 bases remained unmatched. CDR1 is MDHEN, CDR2 SYDVKM, per germline. CDR3 loop: CASSFLPDAGGNSPLHF. In nucleotides, the CDR3 is TGTGCCAGCAGTTTCCTCCCGGATGCAGGGGGGAATTCACCCCTCCACTTT.

This rearrangement joins TRBV4-1 to TRBJ2-1; the match to TRBD2 covers 10 bases. Germline CDR1 reads MGHRA; CDR2 reads YSYEKL. Trimming at V came to 0 bases and at J to 6 bases, leaving 5 bases not matched to a gene. This CDR3 region has 16 residues. The CDR3 coding sequence is TGCGCCAGCAGCCAAGACGCTAGCGGGGGCCCCAATGAGCAGTTCTTC. This sequence encodes CASSQDASGGPNEQFF.

The gene calls are TRBV9 and TRBJ1-1, with D perhaps matching TRBD1 (5 bases). The V gene lost 3 bases and the J gene lost 3 bases, with 18 bases spanning the gap. Germline CDR1 and CDR2: SGDLS and YYNGEE. CDR3 length: 16 residues. As DNA, the CDR3 is TGTGCCAGCAGCGCAGATCGGGGGAAAGTGGACACTGAAGCTTTCTTT. Translating gives CASSADRGKVDTEAFF. Together with reference TRBV9 and TRBJ1-1, the CDR3 gives the full variable domain: DSGVTQTPKHLITATGQRVTLRCSPRSGDLSVYWYQQSLDQGLQFLIQYYNGEERAKGNILERFSAQQFPDLHSELNLSSLELGDSALYFCASSADRGKVDTEAFFGQGTRLTVV.

The chain employs TRBV10-1 and TRBJ2-5, with a weak D call TRBD2 (5 bases). The tail of the sequence fits TRBJ2-7 better, so the J call may be wrong. CDR1 WNHNN and CDR2 SYGVQD come from the germline V gene (reference sequence). CDR3 size: 13 residues. The CDR3 loop reads CASLGVGRYEQYF. CDR3 nucleotide sequence: TGCGCCAGCCTCGGGGTGGGAAGGTACGAGCAGTACTTC.

The chain recombines TRBV18 with TRBJ1-3, with a possible D match to TRBD1 (5 bases). The CDR3 covers 16 residues. V lost 3 bases to trimming and J lost 1 base, with 13 bases between them. In germline, CDR1 is KGHSH, CDR2 LQKENI. The CDR3 region is CASSPGGGTSGNTIYF. The CDR3 bases are TGTGCCAGCTCACCGGGCGGAGGGACGTCTGGAAACACCATATATTTT. Drawing the rest from reference TRBV18 and TRBJ1-3, the complete variable domain is NAGVMQNPRHLVRRRGQEARLRCSPMKGHSHVYWYRQLPEEGLKFMVYLQKENIIDESGMPKERFSAEFPKEGPSILRIQQVVRGDSAAYFCASSPGGGTSGNTIYFGEGSWLTVV.

The table lists this clone with a count of one. V is TRBV7-2 and J is TRBJ2-5, with D uncertain. The DNA end lines up better with TRBJ2-7; the J call may be wrong. This CDR3 is built from 13 residues. Germline CDR1 SGHTA, CDR2 FQGNSA. The CDR3: CASTPFTRYEQYF. The CDR3 DNA follows: TGTGCCAGCACCCCTTTTACCCGCTACGAGCAGTACTTC.

The genes are TRBV14 and TRBJ1-1, with D unclear. CDR1 is SGHDN, CDR2 FVKESK, per germline. Trimming pared 2 bases from V and 0 bases from J, leaving 10 bases between. CDR3 length equals 15 residues. CDR3 in DNA: TGTGCCAGCAGCCAAATCCCAGGATTGAACACTGAAGCTTTCTTT. It is translated as CASSQIPGLNTEAFF.

The J gene is TRBJ2-4, the V gene TRBV5-1; D is undetermined. From germline, CDR1 is SGHRS and CDR2 YFSETQ. This CDR3 is 14 amino acids long. Between the trimmed V and J ends, which lost 1 base and 5 bases, there was a span of 10 bases. CDR3 sequence: CASSLSGLENIQYF. CDR3 bases: TGCGCCAGCAGCTTGAGTGGGCTCGAAAACATTCAGTACTTC.

This clone came up a few times. V usage is TRBV5-1 and J usage is TRBJ1-1; 9 bases are a match to TRBD1. The V gene end was trimmed by 3 bases and the J gene end by 8 bases; junction bases not matched to a gene: 11. The germline CDR1 and CDR2 sequences are SGHRS and YFSETQ. The CDR3 length is 15 residues. As DNA, the CDR3 is TGCGCCAGCAGCTGGGGGACAGGGAGCCTTACCGAAGCTTTCTTT. This gives the protein CASSWGTGSLTEAFF.

V is TRBV18 and J is TRBJ1-5; weak D call: TRBD1 (6 bases). Germline values: CDR1 KGHSH, CDR2 LQKENI. The length of the CDR3 is 18 residues. V was shortened by 1 base and J by 2 bases, with 18 bases between the two germline ends. CDR3 protein: CASSPRESTGLGNQPQHF. Written as DNA, the CDR3 is TGTGCCAGCTCACCACGGGAGTCTACAGGGCTTGGCAATCAGCCCCAGCATTTT.

In this sample, this clone turned up once. The chain joins TRBV6-1 to TRBJ1-1, with D uncertain. CDR3 length: 15 amino acids. Per germline, CDR1 MNHNS and CDR2 SASEGT. With 7 bases removed from V and 0 bases from J, the gap between germline ends came to 15 bases. As DNA, the CDR3 is TGTGCCAGCACAACCCGAGAGGGTATGAACACTGAAGCTTTCTTT. Translation: CASTTREGMNTEAFF.